This T cell receptor beta chain stems from a study of blood T cells in healthy people across ages. Study-level results: PBMCs were not sorted, which prevented a conclusive comparison of naive versus antigen-experienced cells. Investigators viewed diversity estimates from one million T cells as underestimates, the study reported.

Remarks on this clonotype: What it binds is unknown.

There are 14 residues in the CDR3. The germline gives CDR1 SGDLS, CDR2 YYNGEE. With 0 bases clipped from V and 4 bases from J, the junction kept 1 base outside the gene matches. Then a second PCR, running about 7 to 11 cycles, was carried out with a sample-barcoded 5' primer and a J-beta primer mix. TCRdb called the 5' RACE reads again in MiXCR, with one record for every CDR3 protein. The sample has approximately 1.5 million distinct CDR3 sequences; roughly 30% are singletons. The source material was blood. The clonotype originates from a woman in her twenties or thirties in good health. The chain has TRBV9 and TRBJ2-3, with 8 bases lining up with TRBD2. The CDR3 bases are TGTGCCAGCAGCGTAGAAGCGGGAGCAGATACGCAGTATTTT. This gives the protein CASSVEAGADTQYF. Together with reference TRBV9 and TRBJ2-3, the CDR3 gives the full variable domain: DSGVTQTPKHLITATGQRVTLRCSPRSGDLSVYWYQQSLDQGLQFLIQYYNGEERAKGNILERFSAQQFPDLHSELNLSSLELGDSALYFCASSVEAGADTQYFGPGTRLTVL.